The source of this T cell receptor (beta chain) is a study of early T cells in non-severe SARS-CoV-2 infection. Study at large: The chains were unpaired, and the sequenced material was bulk RNA from unsorted whole blood.

Each cDNA molecule carried a unique molecular identifier. TCRdb reprocessed the 5' RACE reads with MiXCR, giving one entry per CDR3 protein. This table holds some 96,000 distinct CDR3 sequences, 13% found once. Study results and limitations: VDJdb-based annotation leaned toward anti-spike CD8 responses and missed private and CD4 specificities.

Trimming pared 3 bases from V and 5 bases from J, leaving 18 bases between. Germline CDR1 SGHKS, CDR2 YYEKEE (reference sequence). The CDR3 has 15 residues. In regard to this clonotype: Its antigen is unidentified.

The V gene is TRBV5-5, the J gene TRBJ2-7, with TRBD1 as a possible D gene (5 bases). The specimen was whole blood. The clonotype originates from an adult who was a healthcare worker with PCR-confirmed SARS-CoV-2 infection or an uninfected control (not recorded which). The CDR3 reads CASSYDGQPANEQYF. The CDR3 DNA is TGTGCCAGCAGCTACGACGGACAACCTGCAAACGAGCAGTACTTC.